These T cell receptor beta chains were read from a single sample in a study of blood T cell repertoires in COVID-19. Some clones are missing from TCRdb's copy, which holds only in-frame ones; the method was immunoSEQ multiplex PCR. The sample holds approximately 300,000 clones, approximately 91% seen once. Sequences were obtained from PBMCs or T cells enriched from blood (not recorded which). All receptors come from a man aged 55-75 years who had recovered from COVID-19. Both conserved end residues are part of each CDR3. The order of the fields is clone size, V gene, J gene, D gene, CDR3 protein, CDR3 DNA. A D gene is named only where the DNA matches it firmly. Clone size is given for some rows only: seen once, a few or many times, or a class if the clone is expanded.

once	TRBV5-1	TRBJ2-3	TRBD1	CASSLGQSTDTQYF	TGCGCCAGCAGCCTGGGACAGAGCACAGATACGCAGTATTTT
.	TRBV2	TRBJ1-2	.	CASSSLRRENGYTF	TGTGCCAGCAGTTCCCTGCGCAGGGAAAATGGCTACACCTTC
.	TRBV5-1	TRBJ1-4	.	CASSYRRATNEKLFF	TGCGCCAGCAGCTATCGCAGGGCAACTAATGAAAAACTGTTTTTT
.	TRBV7-2	TRBJ1-2	TRBD1	CASSPSLDRVGGYTF	TGTGCCAGCAGCCCGTCACTCGACAGGGTCGGTGGCTACACCTTC
once	TRBV27	TRBJ1-6	.	CASGFLGILAYNSPLHF	TGTGCCAGCGGATTTTTGGGCATTTTAGCCTATAATTCACCCCTCCACTTT
.	TRBV24-1	TRBJ2-1	.	CASTDSFNEQFF	TGTGCCTCCACGGACAGCTTTAATGAGCAGTTCTTC
many	TRBV19	TRBJ2-1	TRBD1	CASSMPRGYNEQFF	TGTGCCAGTAGTATGCCCAGGGGGTACAATGAGCAGTTCTTC
.	TRBV24-1	TRBJ1-1	TRBD1	CATKTGTGARTEAFF	TGTGCCACCAAGACCGGGACAGGGGCGAGAACTGAAGCTTTCTTT
.	TRBV7-9	TRBJ1-1	TRBD1	CASSPTGTGRSEAFF	TGTGCCAGCAGCCCCACCGGGACAGGGAGGAGTGAAGCTTTCTTT
.	TRBV5-4	TRBJ1-3	.	CASSLQQTPSSIYF	TGTGCCAGCAGCTTGCAACAGACACCCTCCTCCATATATTTT
.	TRBV7-3	TRBJ2-2	TRBD1	CASSQSGGQGYTGELFF	TGTGCCAGCAGCCAATCAGGGGGACAGGGTTACACCGGGGAGCTGTTTTTT
.	TRBV6-5	TRBJ2-1	TRBD2	CASRLAGGNYNEQFF	TGTGCCAGCAGGTTAGCGGGAGGCAACTACAATGAGCAGTTCTTC
.	TRBV11-2	TRBJ2-3	.	CASSLLNRFFTDTQYF	TGTGCCAGCAGCTTATTGAACAGATTCTTCACAGATACGCAGTATTTT
.	TRBV6-5	TRBJ1-6	.	CASSPVQGPNSPLHF	TGTGCCAGCAGCCCAGTACAGGGACCAAATTCACCCCTCCACTTT
.	TRBV24-1	TRBJ2-1	TRBD1	CATSGPDRDNEQFF	TGTGCCACCAGTGGTCCGGACAGGGACAATGAGCAGTTCTTC
.	TRBV5-6	TRBJ1-1	.	CASSPRQTNTEAFF	TGTGCCAGCAGCCCTAGACAGACGAACACTGAAGCTTTCTTT
few	TRBV24-1	TRBJ2-3	TRBD2	CATSGVTSGRTTDTQYF	TGTGCCACCAGTGGGGTGACTAGCGGGAGAACCACAGATACGCAGTATTTT
.	TRBV28	TRBJ2-1	TRBD2	CASRDDRTSYNEQFF	TGTGCCAGCAGAGATGATCGGACTAGTTACAATGAGCAGTTCTTC
.	TRBV5-1	TRBJ1-2	.	CASSLGTNYGYTF	TGCGCCAGCAGCTTGGGGACAAACTATGGCTACACCTTC
.	TRBV18	TRBJ2-7	.	CASSPNLDKTSYEQYF	TGTGCCAGCTCACCCAACCTTGACAAGACCTCCTACGAGCAGTACTTC
.	TRBV28	TRBJ2-5	TRBD1	CASSFGQGRAEKTQYF	TGTGCCAGCAGCTTCGGACAGGGCCGCGCTGAAAAGACCCAGTACTTC